A single sample gave rise to the 17 T cell receptor beta chains below, sequenced in a study of T cell clones after liver transplantation. Method: immunoSEQ multiplex PCR; TCRdb's copy keeps in-frame clones and lacks some. This table has under 55,000 clones, around 85% appearing once. The sample consisted of CD8+ T cells from blood, taken 12 months after liver transplant. These receptors originate from a human patient who received a liver transplant. The T cells may come from the graft donor.

This chain uses TRBV27 with TRBJ2-7, with 7 bases aligning to TRBD2. The CDR3 extends over 15 amino acids. The germline CDR1 and CDR2 sequences are MNHEY and SMNVEV (reference sequence). The V gene end was trimmed by 7 bases and the J gene end by 4 bases; junction bases not matched to a gene: 13. The CDR3 DNA sequence: TGTGCCAGCACCCTAGCCCGCGGGAGAGGGTACGAGCAGTACTTC. This translates into CASTLARGRGYEQYF.

CDR3 residues: CASSSDRLNTEAFF. CDR3 DNA sequence: TGTGCCAGCAGCTCTGACAGATTGAACACTGAAGCTTTCTTT. The chain links TRBV5-6 to TRBJ1-1; D is possibly TRBD1 (5 bases). The germline gives CDR1 SGHDT, CDR2 YYEEEE. The CDR3 extends over 14 amino acids. Trimming left V 3 bases short and J 0 bases short, with 9 bases between.

V and J are TRBV28 and TRBJ2-7; either TRBD1 or TRBD2 may fit D (5 bases each). Trimming shortened V by 2 bases and J by 13 bases, and 15 bases separated the two germline ends. Germline loops: CDR1 MDHEN, CDR2 SYDVKM. There are 12 residues in the CDR3. CDR3 sequence (DNA): TGTGCCAGCAGTTTACCGAGGGGACCGAACTACTTC. Translation: CASSLPRGPNYF.

V and J are TRBV7-9 and TRBJ2-4, with D tentatively TRBD2 (5 bases). The CDR3 runs to 15 residues. Germline CDR1 and CDR2: SEHNR and FQNEAQ (reference sequence). Trimming shortened V by 3 bases and J by 6 bases, and 15 bases separated the two germline ends. CDR3 loop: CASSFGLSSGNIQYF. The CDR3 DNA sequence: TGTGCCAGCAGCTTTGGCCTCTCCAGCGGAAACATTCAGTACTTC.

The V call is TRBV7-9, the J call TRBJ2-1; the D is unclear. Trimming left V 2 bases short and J 9 bases short, with 8 bases between. The CDR3 extends over 12 amino acids. Germline loops: CDR1 SEHNR, CDR2 FQNEAQ (reference sequence). The chain's CDR3 is CASSLREGEQFF. DNA for the CDR3: TGTGCCAGCAGCTTAAGAGAAGGTGAGCAGTTCTTC.

J is TRBJ2-1 and V is TRBV7-9; weak D call: TRBD1 (5 bases). CDR1 and CDR2 from the germline V gene are SEHNR and FQNEAQ (reference sequence). V was pared by 1 base and J by 16 bases, with 17 bases between. The CDR3 consists of 13 residues. The CDR3 DNA is TGTGCCAGCAGCTTAGTACAAGACCTAAGGGGCTTCTTC. Residues: CASSLVQDLRGFF. The full variable domain, its missing parts supplied by reference TRBV7-9 and TRBJ2-1, is DTGVSQNPRHKITKRGQNVTFRCDPISEHNRLYWYRQTLGQGPEFLTYFQNEAQLEKSRLLSDRFSAERPKGSFSTLEIQRTEQGDSAMYLCASSLVQDLRGFFGPGTRLTVL.

The CDR3 coding sequence is TGTGCCAGCAGTTTAGGCAGCGATGAGCAGTTCTTC. Protein: CASSLGSDEQFF. J is TRBJ2-1 and V is TRBV28; D remains unclear. The CDR3 length is 12 residues. Germline V gene lookup returns CDR1 MDHEN and CDR2 SYDVKM. The V end was cut by 2 bases, the J end by 8 bases, with 7 bases between.

This sequence joins TRBV7-9 and TRBJ1-5, with 8 nucleotides matching TRBD1. With 5 bases clipped from V and 1 base from J, the junction kept 4 bases outside the gene matches. The CDR3 spans 15 residues. Germline V lookup: CDR1 SEHNR, CDR2 FQNEAQ (reference sequence). Here the CDR3 DNA reads TGTGCCAGCAGCCCCCAGGGGGCAAGCAATCAGCCCCAGCATTTT. Its protein product is CASSPQGASNQPQHF. Complete variable domain (other parts from reference TRBV7-9 and TRBJ1-5): DTGVSQNPRHKITKRGQNVTFRCDPISEHNRLYWYRQTLGQGPEFLTYFQNEAQLEKSRLLSDRFSAERPKGSFSTLEIQRTEQGDSAMYLCASSPQGASNQPQHFGDGTRLSIL.

The gene calls are TRBV6-6 and TRBJ1-5; D is unclear. CDR3 length: 13 residues. Trimming took off 4 bases at V and 0 bases at J, with 4 bases between the two ends. Per germline, CDR1 MNHNY and CDR2 SVGAGI (reference sequence). CDR3 sequence reads: CASSFYSNQPQHF. The DNA of the CDR3 is TGTGCCAGCAGTTTTTATAGCAATCAGCCCCAGCATTTT.

The rearrangement links TRBV28 to TRBJ1-4, with 11 bases aligning to TRBD1. CDR1 MDHEN and CDR2 SYDVKM come from the germline V gene. CDR3 length equals 15 residues. Germline trimming cut 5 bases from V and 8 bases from J; bases unmatched to any gene: 7. The CDR3 here is CASSIYGTGGEKLFF. CDR3 nucleotide sequence: TGTGCCAGCAGTATTTACGGGACAGGGGGGGAAAAACTGTTTTTT.

The chain uses TRBV5-1 and TRBJ2-2, with D unresolved. The germline V gene encodes CDR1 SGHRS and CDR2 YFSETQ. This CDR3 comprises 14 residues. V was cut by 0 bases and J by 5 bases, with 8 bases left in between. The CDR3 DNA reads as TGCGCCAGCAGCTTGGGTGTGGGGACCGGGGAGCTGTTTTTT. As protein: CASSLGVGTGELFF. Based on the CDR3 plus reference TRBV5-1 and TRBJ2-2, the full variable domain is KAGVTQTPRYLIKTRGQQVTLSCSPISGHRSVSWYQQTPGQGLQFLFEYFSETQRNKGNFPGRFSGRQFSNSRSEMNVSTLELGDSALYLCASSLGVGTGELFFGEGSRLTVL.

The V gene is TRBV10-1, the J gene TRBJ2-3; the D is unclear. In germline, CDR1 is WNHNN, CDR2 SYGVQD (reference sequence). Trimming pared 3 bases from V and 7 bases from J, leaving 17 bases between. The CDR3 runs 15 residues. CDR3 in amino acids: CASSEGPLPVYTQYF. CDR3 coding DNA: TGCGCCAGCAGTGAAGGACCGCTACCAGTGTATACGCAGTATTTT.

This sequence joins TRBV28 and TRBJ2-7; D is perhaps TRBD1 (6 bases). The CDR3 spans 14 residues. V was trimmed by 2 bases and J by 2 bases, leaving 10 bases between them. Germline loops: CDR1 MDHEN, CDR2 SYDVKM. CDR3 loop: CASSLPGQPYEQYF. For the CDR3, the DNA is TGTGCCAGCAGTTTACCAGGACAGCCCTACGAGCAGTACTTC.

This chain joins TRBV10-2 and TRBJ1-2, with 9 bases matching TRBD1. CDR1 WSHSY and CDR2 SAAADI come from the germline V gene. CDR3 length equals 18 residues. The V segment lost 2 bases and the J segment 0 bases; nucleotides outside the gene matches: 10. This CDR3 reads CASSEPLRTGDTNYGYTF. The DNA of the CDR3 is TGCGCCAGCAGTGAGCCCCTGCGGACAGGGGATACTAACTATGGCTACACCTTC.

This clone turned up a few times. The junction differs from germline at one of its ends, possibly a read error. The chain couples TRBV29-1 to TRBJ1-1; D not certain. CDR1 and CDR2 from the germline V gene are SQVTM and ANQGSEA. The CDR3 spans 8 residues. The DNA for the CDR3 is TGTATGGTCACTGAAGCTTTCTTT. Translated: CMVTEAFF.

This chain joins TRBV6-1 and TRBJ1-5; D uncertain. The CDR3 consists of 9 residues. V shed 9 bases and J shed 5 bases, with 2 bases lying between them. Germline CDR1 reads MNHNS; CDR2 reads SASEGT. As DNA, the CDR3 is TGTGCCAGTGATCAGCCCCAGCATTTT. It translates to CASDQPQHF.

The J gene is TRBJ1-1, the V gene TRBV19, with D possibly TRBD1 on 6 matching bases. V gave up 5 bases and J gave up 5 bases, with 12 bases separating them. The CDR3 runs to 13 residues. The V gene's germline CDR1 is LNHDA and CDR2 SQIVND (reference sequence). CDR3: CASSPGVRTEAFF. Here the CDR3 DNA reads TGTGCCAGTAGTCCAGGGGTGAGGACTGAAGCTTTCTTT.